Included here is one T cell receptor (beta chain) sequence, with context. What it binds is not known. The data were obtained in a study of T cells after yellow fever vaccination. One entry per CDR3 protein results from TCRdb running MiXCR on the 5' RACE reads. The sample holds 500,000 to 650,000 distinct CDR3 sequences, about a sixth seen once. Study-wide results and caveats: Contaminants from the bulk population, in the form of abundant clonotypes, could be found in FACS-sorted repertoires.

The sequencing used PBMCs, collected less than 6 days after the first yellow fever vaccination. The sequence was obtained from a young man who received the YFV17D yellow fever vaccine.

The CDR3 DNA sequence: TGTGCCAGCAGGTCCGGGGGCGTTAGCACAGATACGCAGTATTTT. Amino acids: CASRSGGVSTDTQYF. The chain joins TRBV5-6 to TRBJ2-3; D possibly matches TRBD1 or TRBD2 (6 bases each). The CDR3 covers 15 residues. The germline gives CDR1 SGHDT, CDR2 YYEEEE. The V end was cut by 5 bases, the J end by 0 bases, with 13 bases between.